The sequence of this TCR beta chain was determined in a study of T cell repertoires in ileal Crohn's disease. Study-level background: About half of patients got postoperative therapy: 11 thiopurines, some 19 anti-TNF.

The repertoire was sequenced with immunoSEQ multiplex PCR; TCRdb's copy has only in-frame clones and lacks some. The sample records roughly 30,000 clones, about four fifths being singletons. Trimming at V came to 2 bases and at J to 10 bases, leaving 8 bases not matched to a gene. Germline CDR1 is SGHTA and CDR2 is FQGNSA. The CDR3 is made up of 16 amino acids. The TCR comes from an adult with Crohn's disease. The source material was ileal tissue. V usage is TRBV7-2 and J usage is TRBJ2-1, with TRBD2 identical over 13 bases. The CDR3 DNA is TGTGCCAGCAGCTTAAGGTCGGGACTAGCGGGGCTCGAGCAGTTCTTC. It translates to CASSLRSGLAGLEQFF.